A single T cell receptor (beta chain) is shown here with its context. TCRdb reprocessed the 5' RACE reads and keeps a single row for each CDR3 protein, giving no DNA. In total, the table holds 400,000 or so distinct CDR3 sequences. The record originates from a study of monozygotic twins with inflammatory bowel disease. Sample: blood. The source of this sequence is a human donor with ulcerative colitis or Crohn's disease, or a healthy co-twin of an affected twin (not recorded which).

CDR3 protein: CASSRHGPDTQYF. The gene calls are TRBV12-3 or TRBV12-4 and TRBJ2-3; TCRdb indicates TRBD2, and absent DNA this call remains unverified. The CDR3 runs to 13 residues.